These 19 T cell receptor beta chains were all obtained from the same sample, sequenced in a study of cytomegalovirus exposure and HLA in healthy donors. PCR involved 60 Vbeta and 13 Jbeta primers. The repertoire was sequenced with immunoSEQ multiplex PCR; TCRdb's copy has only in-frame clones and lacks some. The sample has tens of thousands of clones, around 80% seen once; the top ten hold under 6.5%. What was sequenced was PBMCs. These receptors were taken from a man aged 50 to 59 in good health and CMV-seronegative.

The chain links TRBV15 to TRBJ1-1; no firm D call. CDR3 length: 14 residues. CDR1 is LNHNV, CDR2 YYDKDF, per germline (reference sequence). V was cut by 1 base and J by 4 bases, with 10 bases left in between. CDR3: CATSRGGLTTEAFF. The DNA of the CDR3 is TGTGCCACCAGCAGAGGAGGCTTAACCACTGAAGCTTTCTTT.

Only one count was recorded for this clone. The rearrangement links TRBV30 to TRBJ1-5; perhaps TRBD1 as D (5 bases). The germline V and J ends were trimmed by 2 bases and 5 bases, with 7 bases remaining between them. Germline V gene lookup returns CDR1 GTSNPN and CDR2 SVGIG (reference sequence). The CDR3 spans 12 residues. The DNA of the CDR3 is TGTGCCTGGAGTCAAGGGGATCAGCCCCAGCATTTT. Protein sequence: CAWSQGDQPQHF.

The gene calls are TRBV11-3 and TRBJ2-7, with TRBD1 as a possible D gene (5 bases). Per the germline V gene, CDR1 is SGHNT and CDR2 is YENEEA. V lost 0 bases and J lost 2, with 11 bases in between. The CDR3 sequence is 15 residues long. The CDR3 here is CASSLESAGTYEQYF. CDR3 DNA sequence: TGTGCCAGCAGCTTAGAGTCGGCAGGGACCTACGAGCAGTACTTC. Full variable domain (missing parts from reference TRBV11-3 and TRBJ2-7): EAGVVQSPRYKIIEKKQPVAFWCNPISGHNTLYWYLQNLGQGPELLIRYENEEAVDDSQLPKDRFSAERLKGVDSTLKIQPAELGDSAVYLCASSLESAGTYEQYFGPGTRLTVT.

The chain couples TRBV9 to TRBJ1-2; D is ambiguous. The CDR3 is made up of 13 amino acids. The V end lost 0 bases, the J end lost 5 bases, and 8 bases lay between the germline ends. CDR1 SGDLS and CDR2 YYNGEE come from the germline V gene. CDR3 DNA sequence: TGTGCCAGCAGCGTAGGGCCAGATTATGGCTACACCTTC. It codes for CASSVGPDYGYTF.

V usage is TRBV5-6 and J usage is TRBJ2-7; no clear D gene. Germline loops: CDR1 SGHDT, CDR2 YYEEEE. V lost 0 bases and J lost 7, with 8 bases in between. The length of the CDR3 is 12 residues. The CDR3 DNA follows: TGTGCCAGCAGCTTGGGGCAGCGTGAGCAGTACTTC. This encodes CASSLGQREQYF.

The CDR3 region has the DNA TGTGCCATCAGCCGACAGGGGGGCCTAGAAACCGGGGAGCTGTTTTTT. Amino acid sequence: CAISRQGGLETGELFF. The chain carries TRBV10-3 and TRBJ2-2; 9 bases match TRBD1. The CDR3 spans 16 residues. After removal of 6 bases from V and 5 bases from J, the junction contained 10 bases not matched to a gene. Germline-derived CDR1 and CDR2 are ENHRY and SYGVKD.

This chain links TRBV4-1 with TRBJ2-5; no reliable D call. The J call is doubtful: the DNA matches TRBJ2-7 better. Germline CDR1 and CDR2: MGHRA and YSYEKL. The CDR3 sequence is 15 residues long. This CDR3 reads CASSQVGSSSYEQYF. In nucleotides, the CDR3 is TGCGCCAGCAGCCAAGTTGGCTCTAGCTCCTACGAGCAGTACTTC.

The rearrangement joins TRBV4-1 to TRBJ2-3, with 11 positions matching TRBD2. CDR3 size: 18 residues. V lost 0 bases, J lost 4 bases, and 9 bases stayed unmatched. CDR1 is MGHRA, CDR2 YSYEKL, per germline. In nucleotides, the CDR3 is TGCGCCAGCAGCCAAGATTTTAGCGGGGGGGCTCGGGCAGATACGCAGTATTTT. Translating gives CASSQDFSGGARADTQYF.

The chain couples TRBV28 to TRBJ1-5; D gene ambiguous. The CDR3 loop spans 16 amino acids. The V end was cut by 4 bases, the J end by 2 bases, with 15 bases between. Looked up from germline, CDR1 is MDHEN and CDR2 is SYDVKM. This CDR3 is CASSSGSLKGNQPQHF. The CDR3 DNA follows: TGTGCCAGCAGTTCCGGGTCCCTGAAGGGCAATCAGCCCCAGCATTTT. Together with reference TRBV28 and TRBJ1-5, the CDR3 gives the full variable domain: DVKVTQSSRYLVKRTGEKVFLECVQDMDHENMFWYRQDPGLGLRLIYFSYDVKMKEKGDIPEGYSVSREKKERFSLILESASTNQTSMYLCASSSGSLKGNQPQHFGDGTRLSIL.

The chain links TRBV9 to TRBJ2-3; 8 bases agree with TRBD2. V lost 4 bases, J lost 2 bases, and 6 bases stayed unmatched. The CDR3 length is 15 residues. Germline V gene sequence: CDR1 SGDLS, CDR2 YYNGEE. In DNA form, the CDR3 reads TGTGCCAGCAGCCCTCGGGGGGGCCCCACAGATACGCAGTATTTT. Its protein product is CASSPRGGPTDTQYF.

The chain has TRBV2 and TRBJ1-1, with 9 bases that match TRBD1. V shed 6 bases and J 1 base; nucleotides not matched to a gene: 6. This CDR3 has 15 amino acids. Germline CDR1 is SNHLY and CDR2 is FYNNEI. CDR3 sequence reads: CASRKDRGPNTEAFF. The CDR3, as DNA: TGTGCCAGCAGGAAGGACAGGGGACCGAACACTGAAGCTTTCTTT.

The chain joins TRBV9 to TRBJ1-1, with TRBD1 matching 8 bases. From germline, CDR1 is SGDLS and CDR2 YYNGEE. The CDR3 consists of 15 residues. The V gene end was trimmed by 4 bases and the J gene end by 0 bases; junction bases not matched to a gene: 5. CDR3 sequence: CASSTRTGMNTEAFF. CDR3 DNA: TGTGCCAGCAGCACCCGGACAGGGATGAACACTGAAGCTTTCTTT. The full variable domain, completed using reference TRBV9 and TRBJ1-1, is DSGVTQTPKHLITATGQRVTLRCSPRSGDLSVYWYQQSLDQGLQFLIQYYNGEERAKGNILERFSAQQFPDLHSELNLSSLELGDSALYFCASSTRTGMNTEAFFGQGTRLTVV.

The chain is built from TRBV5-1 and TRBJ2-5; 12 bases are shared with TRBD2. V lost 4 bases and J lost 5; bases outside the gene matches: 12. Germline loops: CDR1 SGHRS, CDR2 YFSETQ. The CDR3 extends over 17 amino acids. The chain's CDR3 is CASSPDGLAGYGETQYF. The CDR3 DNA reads TGCGCCAGCAGCCCCGATGGACTAGCGGGATATGGGGAGACCCAGTACTTC. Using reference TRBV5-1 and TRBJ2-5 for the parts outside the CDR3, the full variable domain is KAGVTQTPRYLIKTRGQQVTLSCSPISGHRSVSWYQQTPGQGLQFLFEYFSETQRNKGNFPGRFSGRQFSNSRSEMNVSTLELGDSALYLCASSPDGLAGYGETQYFGPGTRLLVL.

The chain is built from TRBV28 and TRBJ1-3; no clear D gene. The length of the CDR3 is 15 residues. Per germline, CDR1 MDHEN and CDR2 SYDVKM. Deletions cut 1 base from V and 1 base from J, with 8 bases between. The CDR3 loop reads CASSLSGPSGNTIYF. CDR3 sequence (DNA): TGTGCCAGCAGTTTATCAGGTCCGTCTGGAAACACCATATATTTT.

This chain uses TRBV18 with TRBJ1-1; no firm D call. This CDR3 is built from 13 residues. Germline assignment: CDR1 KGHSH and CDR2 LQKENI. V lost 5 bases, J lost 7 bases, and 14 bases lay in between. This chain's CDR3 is CASSESMMYEAFF. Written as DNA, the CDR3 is TGTGCCAGCTCAGAGTCCATGATGTATGAAGCTTTCTTT.

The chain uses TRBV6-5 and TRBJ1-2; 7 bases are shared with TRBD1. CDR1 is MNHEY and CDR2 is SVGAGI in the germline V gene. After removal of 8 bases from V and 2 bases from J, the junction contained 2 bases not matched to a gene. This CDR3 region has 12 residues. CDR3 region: CASSGQNYGYTF. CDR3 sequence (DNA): TGTGCCAGCTCGGGACAGAACTATGGCTACACCTTC.

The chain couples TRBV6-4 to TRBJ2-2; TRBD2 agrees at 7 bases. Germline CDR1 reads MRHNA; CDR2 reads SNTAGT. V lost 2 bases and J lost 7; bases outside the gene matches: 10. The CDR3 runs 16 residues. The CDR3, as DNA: TGTGCCAGCAGTGACGTATTTCGGACTAGTGGCGGGGAGCTGTTTTTT. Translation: CASSDVFRTSGGELFF.

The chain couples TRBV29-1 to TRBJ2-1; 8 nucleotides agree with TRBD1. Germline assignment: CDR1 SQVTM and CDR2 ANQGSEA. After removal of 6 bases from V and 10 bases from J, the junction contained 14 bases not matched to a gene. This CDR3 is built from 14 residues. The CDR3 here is CSVDRDRTNVEQFF. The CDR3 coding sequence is TGCAGCGTCGACCGGGACAGGACCAATGTGGAGCAGTTCTTC.

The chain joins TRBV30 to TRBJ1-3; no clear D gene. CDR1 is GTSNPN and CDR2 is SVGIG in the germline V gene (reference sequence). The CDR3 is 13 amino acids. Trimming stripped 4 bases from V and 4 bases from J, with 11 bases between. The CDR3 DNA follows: TGTGCCTGGACTGAGAGAAGCGGAAACACCATATATTTT. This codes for CAWTERSGNTIYF.